Below, 9 T cell receptor beta chains from the same sample are listed, as sequenced in a study of blood T cells in healthy people across ages. Combining a sample-barcoded 5' primer with a J-beta primer mix, a second PCR ran for about 7 to 12 cycles. TCRdb processed the 5' RACE reads anew with MiXCR; each CDR3 protein has one entry. The sample holds 650,000 to 800,000 distinct CDR3 sequences, roughly half seen once. Sequencing input: blood. The receptors here all came from a woman over 75 in good health.

This rearrangement joins TRBV20-1 to TRBJ1-2; the D is unclear. CDR3 size: 13 residues. The germline V gene encodes CDR1 DFQATT and CDR2 SNEGSKA (reference sequence). V dropped 2 bases and J dropped 4 bases, with 11 bases sitting between them. The CDR3 DNA reads TGCAGTGCTAGAAACTCACCTGGCTATGGCTACACCTTC. Amino acids: CSARNSPGYGYTF.

V usage is TRBV20-1 and J usage is TRBJ1-4; no clear D. CDR1 is DFQATT, CDR2 SNEGSKA, per germline (reference sequence). Trimming removed 0 bases at V and 3 bases at J, with 8 bases between. The CDR3 spans 14 residues. The CDR3 sequence: CSAREPPSNEKLFF. CDR3 coding DNA: TGCAGTGCTAGAGAGCCCCCTTCTAATGAAAAACTGTTTTTT.

The chain recombines TRBV5-1 with TRBJ2-4, with 8 bases matching TRBD1. The CDR3 runs 15 residues. Unmatched junction bases numbered 10, after V lost 5 bases and J lost 6 bases. Germline V gene data show CDR1 as SGHRS and CDR2 as YFSETQ. The CDR3 DNA reads as TGCGCCAGCAGGAGAGACAGGGGATGGGGAAACATTCAGTACTTC. This sequence encodes CASRRDRGWGNIQYF.

This clonotype was seen many times. The chain combines TRBV4-1 with TRBJ2-1, with D possibly TRBD2 on 6 matching bases. CDR3 length: 16 amino acids. The germline gives CDR1 MGHRA, CDR2 YSYEKL. Trimming took 0 bases from V and 5 from J, leaving 14 bases between them. DNA of the CDR3: TGCGCCAGCAGCCAAGACCCCCTAGCGCTAAACAATGAGCAGTTCTTC. This gives the protein CASSQDPLALNNEQFF.

The chain carries TRBV24-1 and TRBJ2-2; D not resolved. CDR3 size: 16 residues. V dropped 0 bases and J dropped 4 bases, with 11 bases sitting between them. In germline, CDR1 is KGHDR, CDR2 SFDVKD. The CDR3 DNA sequence: TGTGCCACCAGTGATTTGCAAGTTTGGAGCACCGGGGAGCTGTTTTTT. It translates to CATSDLQVWSTGELFF.

The gene calls are TRBV5-1 and TRBJ2-2; D possibly corresponds to TRBD2 (6 bases). The CDR3 is 15 residues long. V lost 0 bases and J lost 3, with 9 bases in between. Per germline, CDR1 SGHRS and CDR2 YFSETQ. DNA of the CDR3: TGCGCCAGCAGCTTGGTTGGAGGGGACACCGGGGAGCTGTTTTTT. As protein: CASSLVGGDTGELFF.

This clonotype was counted many times. The genes are TRBV20-1 and TRBJ2-7, with D possibly TRBD2 on 6 matching bases. V shed 3 bases and J shed 0 bases, with 9 bases lying between them. The CDR3 runs 13 residues. Germline-derived CDR1 and CDR2 are DFQATT and SNEGSKA (reference sequence). The CDR3 spells CSARAGTSYEQYF. The DNA for the CDR3 is TGCAGTGCTAGGGCGGGGACCTCCTACGAGCAGTACTTC.

The chain recombines TRBV10-3 with TRBJ1-1; no firm D call. There are 14 residues in the CDR3. Germline V gene lookup returns CDR1 ENHRY and CDR2 SYGVKD. The V end lost 0 bases, the J end lost 5 bases, and 10 bases lay between the germline ends. The CDR3 DNA is TGTGCCATCAGTGAGTCGGTGTATGGGACTGAAGCTTTCTTT. Its protein is CAISESVYGTEAFF.

This clonotype was seen only once. The genes are TRBV4-1 and TRBJ2-4; D is perhaps TRBD1 or TRBD2 (5 bases each). The J call is uncertain, as TRBJ2-7 better fits the DNA end. CDR1 is MGHRA, CDR2 YSYEKL, per germline. The CDR3 runs to 15 residues. CDR3 in amino acids: CASSLRDGKGYEQYF. The CDR3 DNA reads TGCGCCAGCAGCCTCCGGGACGGGAAGGGTTACGAGCAGTACTTC.